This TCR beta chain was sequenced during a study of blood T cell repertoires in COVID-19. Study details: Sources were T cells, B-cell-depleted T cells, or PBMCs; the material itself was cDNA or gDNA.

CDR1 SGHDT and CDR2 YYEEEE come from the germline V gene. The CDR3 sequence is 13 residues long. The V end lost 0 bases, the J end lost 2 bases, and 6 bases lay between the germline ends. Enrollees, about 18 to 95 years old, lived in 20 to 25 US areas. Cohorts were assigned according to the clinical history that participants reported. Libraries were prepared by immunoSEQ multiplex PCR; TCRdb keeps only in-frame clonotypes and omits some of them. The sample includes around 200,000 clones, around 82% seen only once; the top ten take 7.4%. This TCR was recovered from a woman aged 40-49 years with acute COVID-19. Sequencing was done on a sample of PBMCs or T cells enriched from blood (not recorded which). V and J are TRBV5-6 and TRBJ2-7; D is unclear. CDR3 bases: TGTGCCAGCAGCTTGGGCACTACCTACGAGCAGTACTTC. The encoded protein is CASSLGTTYEQYF.